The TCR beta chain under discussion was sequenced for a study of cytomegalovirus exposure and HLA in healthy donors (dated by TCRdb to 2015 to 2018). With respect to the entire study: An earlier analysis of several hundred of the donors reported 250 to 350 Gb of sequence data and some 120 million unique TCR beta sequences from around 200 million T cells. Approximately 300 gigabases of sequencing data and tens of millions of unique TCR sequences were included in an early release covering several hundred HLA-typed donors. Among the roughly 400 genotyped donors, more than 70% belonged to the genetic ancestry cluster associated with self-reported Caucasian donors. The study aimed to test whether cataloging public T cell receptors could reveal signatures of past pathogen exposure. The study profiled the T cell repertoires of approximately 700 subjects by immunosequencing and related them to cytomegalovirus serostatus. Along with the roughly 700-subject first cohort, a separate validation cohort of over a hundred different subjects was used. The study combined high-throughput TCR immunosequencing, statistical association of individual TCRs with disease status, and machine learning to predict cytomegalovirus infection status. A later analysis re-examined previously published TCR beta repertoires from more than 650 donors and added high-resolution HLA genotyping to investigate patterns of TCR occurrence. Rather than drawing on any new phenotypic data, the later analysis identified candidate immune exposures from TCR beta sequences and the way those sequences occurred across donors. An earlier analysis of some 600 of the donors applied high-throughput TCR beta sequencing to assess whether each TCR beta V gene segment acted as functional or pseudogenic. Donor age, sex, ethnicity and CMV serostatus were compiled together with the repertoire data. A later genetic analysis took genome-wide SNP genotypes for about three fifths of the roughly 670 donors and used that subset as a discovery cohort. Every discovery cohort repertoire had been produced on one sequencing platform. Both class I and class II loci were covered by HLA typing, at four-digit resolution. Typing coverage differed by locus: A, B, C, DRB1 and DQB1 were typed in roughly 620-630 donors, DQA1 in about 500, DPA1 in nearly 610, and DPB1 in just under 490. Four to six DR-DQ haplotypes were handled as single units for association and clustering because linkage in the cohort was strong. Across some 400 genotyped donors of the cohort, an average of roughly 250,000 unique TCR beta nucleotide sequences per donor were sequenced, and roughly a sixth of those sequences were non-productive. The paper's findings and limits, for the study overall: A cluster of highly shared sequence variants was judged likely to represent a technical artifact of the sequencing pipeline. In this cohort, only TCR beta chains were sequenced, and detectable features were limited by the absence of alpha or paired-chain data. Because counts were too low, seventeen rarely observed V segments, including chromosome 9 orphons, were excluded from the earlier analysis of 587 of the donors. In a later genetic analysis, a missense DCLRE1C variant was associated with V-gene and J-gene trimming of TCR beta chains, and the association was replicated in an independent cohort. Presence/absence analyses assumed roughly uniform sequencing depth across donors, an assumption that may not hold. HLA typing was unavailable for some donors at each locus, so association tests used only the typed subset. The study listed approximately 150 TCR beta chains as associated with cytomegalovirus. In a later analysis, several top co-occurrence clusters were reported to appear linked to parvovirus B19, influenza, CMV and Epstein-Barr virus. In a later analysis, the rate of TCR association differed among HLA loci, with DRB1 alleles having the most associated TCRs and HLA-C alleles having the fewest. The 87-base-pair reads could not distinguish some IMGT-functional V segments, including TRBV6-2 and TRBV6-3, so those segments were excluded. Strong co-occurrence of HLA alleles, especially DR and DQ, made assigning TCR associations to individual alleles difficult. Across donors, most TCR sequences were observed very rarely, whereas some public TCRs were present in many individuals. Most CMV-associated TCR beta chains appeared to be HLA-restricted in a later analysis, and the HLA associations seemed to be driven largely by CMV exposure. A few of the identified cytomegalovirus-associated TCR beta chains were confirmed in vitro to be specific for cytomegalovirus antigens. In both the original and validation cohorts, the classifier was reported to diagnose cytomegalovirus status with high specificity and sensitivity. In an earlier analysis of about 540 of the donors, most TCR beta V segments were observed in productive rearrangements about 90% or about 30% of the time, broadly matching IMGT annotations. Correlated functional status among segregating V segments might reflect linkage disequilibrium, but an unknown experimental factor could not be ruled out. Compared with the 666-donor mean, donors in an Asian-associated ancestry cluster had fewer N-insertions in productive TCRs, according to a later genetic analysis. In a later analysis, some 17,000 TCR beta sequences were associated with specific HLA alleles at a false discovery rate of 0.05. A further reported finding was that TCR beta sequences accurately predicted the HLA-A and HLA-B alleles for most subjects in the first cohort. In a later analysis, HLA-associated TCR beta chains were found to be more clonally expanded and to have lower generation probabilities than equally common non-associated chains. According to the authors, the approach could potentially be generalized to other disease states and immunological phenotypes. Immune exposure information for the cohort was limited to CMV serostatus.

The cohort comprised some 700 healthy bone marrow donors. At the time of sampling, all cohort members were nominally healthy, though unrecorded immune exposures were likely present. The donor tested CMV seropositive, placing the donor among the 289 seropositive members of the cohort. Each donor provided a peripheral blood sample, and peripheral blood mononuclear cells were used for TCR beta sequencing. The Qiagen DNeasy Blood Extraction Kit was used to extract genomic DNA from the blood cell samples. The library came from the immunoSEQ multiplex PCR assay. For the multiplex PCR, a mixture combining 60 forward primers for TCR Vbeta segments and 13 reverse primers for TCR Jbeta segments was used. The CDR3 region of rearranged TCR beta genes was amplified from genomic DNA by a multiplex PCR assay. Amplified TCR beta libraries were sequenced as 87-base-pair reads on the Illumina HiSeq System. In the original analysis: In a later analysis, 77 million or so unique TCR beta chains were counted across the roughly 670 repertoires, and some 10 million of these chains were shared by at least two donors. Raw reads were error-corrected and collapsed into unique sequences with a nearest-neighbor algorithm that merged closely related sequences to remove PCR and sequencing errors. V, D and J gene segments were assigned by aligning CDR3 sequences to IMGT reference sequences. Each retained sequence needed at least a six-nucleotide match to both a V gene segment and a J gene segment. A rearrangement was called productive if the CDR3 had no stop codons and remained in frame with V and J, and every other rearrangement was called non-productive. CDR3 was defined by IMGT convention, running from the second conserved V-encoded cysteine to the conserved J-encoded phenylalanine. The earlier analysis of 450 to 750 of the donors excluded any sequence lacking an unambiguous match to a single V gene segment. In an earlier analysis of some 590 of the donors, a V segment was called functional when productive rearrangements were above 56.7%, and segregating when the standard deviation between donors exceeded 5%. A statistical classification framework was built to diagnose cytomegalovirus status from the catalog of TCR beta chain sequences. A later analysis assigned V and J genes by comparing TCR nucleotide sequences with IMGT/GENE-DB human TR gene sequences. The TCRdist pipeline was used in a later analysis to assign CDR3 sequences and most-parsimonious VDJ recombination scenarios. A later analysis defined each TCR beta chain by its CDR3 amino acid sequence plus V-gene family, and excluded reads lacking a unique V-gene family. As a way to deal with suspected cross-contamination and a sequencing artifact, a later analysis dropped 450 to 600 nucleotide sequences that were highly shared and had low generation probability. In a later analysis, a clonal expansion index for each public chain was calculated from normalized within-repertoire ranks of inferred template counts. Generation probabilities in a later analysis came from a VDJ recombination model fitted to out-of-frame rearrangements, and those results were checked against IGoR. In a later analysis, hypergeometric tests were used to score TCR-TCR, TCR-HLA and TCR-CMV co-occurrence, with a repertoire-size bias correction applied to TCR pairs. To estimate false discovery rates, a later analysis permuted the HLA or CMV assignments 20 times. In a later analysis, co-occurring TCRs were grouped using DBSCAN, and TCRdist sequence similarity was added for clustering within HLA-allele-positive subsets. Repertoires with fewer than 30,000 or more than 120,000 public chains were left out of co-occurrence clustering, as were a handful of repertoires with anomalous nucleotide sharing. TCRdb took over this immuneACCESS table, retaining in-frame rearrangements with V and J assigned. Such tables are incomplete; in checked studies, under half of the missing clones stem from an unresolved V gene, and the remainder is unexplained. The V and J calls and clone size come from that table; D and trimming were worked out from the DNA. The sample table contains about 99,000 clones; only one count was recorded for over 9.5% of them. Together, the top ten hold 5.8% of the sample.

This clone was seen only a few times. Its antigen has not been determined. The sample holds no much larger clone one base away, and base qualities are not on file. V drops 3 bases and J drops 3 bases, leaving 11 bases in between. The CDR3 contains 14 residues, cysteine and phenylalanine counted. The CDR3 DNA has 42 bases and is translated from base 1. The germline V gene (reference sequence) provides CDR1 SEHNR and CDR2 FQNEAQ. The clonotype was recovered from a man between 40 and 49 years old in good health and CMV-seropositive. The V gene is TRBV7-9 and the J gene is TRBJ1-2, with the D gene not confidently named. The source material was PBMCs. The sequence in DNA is TGTGCCAGCAGCTTCGGGGTCCCGTACTATGGCTACACCTTC. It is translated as CASSFGVPYYGYTF.